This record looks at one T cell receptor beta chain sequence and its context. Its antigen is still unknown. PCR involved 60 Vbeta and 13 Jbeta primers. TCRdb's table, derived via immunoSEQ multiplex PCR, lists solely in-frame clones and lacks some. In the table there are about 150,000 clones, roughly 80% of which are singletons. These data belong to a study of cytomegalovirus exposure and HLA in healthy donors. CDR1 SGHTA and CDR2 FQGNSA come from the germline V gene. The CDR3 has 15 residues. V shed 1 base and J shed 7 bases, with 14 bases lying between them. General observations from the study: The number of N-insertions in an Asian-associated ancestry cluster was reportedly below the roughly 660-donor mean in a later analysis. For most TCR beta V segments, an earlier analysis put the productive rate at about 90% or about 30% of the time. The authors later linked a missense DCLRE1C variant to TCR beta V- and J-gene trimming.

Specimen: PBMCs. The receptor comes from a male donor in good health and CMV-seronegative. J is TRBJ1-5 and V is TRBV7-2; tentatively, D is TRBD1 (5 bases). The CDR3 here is CASSLVSEGRQPQHF. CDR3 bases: TGTGCCAGCAGCTTAGTTTCGGAGGGGCGGCAGCCCCAGCATTTT.